This T cell receptor beta chain was identified during a study of T cell responses to AZD1222 COVID-19 vaccine. Study-wide findings and caveats: Baseline seropositivity occurred in only six AZD1222 recipients. Females outnumbered males among donors, who were mostly white British; clonal diversity was possibly underestimated.

V lost 0 bases and J 0 bases, leaving 3 bases between the germline ends. CDR3 length: 14 amino acids. CDR1 is MNHEY and CDR2 is SMNVEV in the germline V gene (reference sequence). Details on this clone: Its cognate antigen is unknown. Other nucleotide sequences from this sample produce the same CDR3.

Method: immunoSEQ multiplex PCR; TCRdb's copy keeps in-frame clones and lacks some. The sample consists of about 84,000 clones, 75% to 90% of them appearing once. V and J are TRBV27 and TRBJ1-5; D unresolved. This receptor was identified in an adult who received the AZD1222 COVID-19 vaccine. Sequencing used peripheral blood, obtained 28 days after the second AZD1222 dose. The CDR3 protein is CASSLSGSNQPQHF. Here the CDR3 DNA reads TGTGCCAGCAGTTTATCAGGTAGCAATCAGCCCCAGCATTTT.